This T cell receptor (beta chain) is from a study of metastatic and nonmetastatic thyroid tumors. Study summary: Both malignant and benign thyroid patients supplied peripheral blood and tumor or nodule tissue samples, across which the repertoires of these patients were then compared. Study results and limitations: According to reports, the diversity of TCR beta was significantly higher in malignant thyroid tumors than in benign nodules, and this held in both blood and tumor samples.

The CDR3 extends over 13 amino acids. CDR1 SGHNT and CDR2 YENEEA come from the germline V gene. Trimming stripped 1 base from V and 4 bases from J, with 6 bases between. There are many counts of this clone. Its specificity is unknown. Authors' processing steps: For papillary thyroid cancer, a distant-metastasis classifier was constructed from CDR3 differences observed across clinicopathological groups. TCRdb re-called the PCR reads via MiXCR. These V and J calls derive from TCRdb rather than the authors' analysis. This sample carries 45,000 or so clones, less than 20% of them seen once, and the ten largest clones take 20% to 25%. No patient received treatment before thyroid surgery.

The clonotype originates from a female donor with papillary thyroid cancer or a benign thyroid nodule (not recorded which). Some clones in this sample may be carry-over from other donors' samples. Material: blood. The V gene is TRBV11-3, the J gene TRBJ2-3; no clear D. CDR3 amino acids: CASSLGQADTQYF. In nucleotides, the CDR3 is TGTGCCAGCAGCTTAGGGCAGGCAGATACGCAGTATTTT.